The entry below gives a single TCR beta chain sequence along with its context. The Seattle patients, enrolled during active infection, were followed longitudinally. V lost 6 bases, J lost 1 base, and 18 bases lay in between. The germline V gene encodes CDR1 SGHTA and CDR2 FQGTGA. This CDR3 has 16 residues. These data belong to a study of blood T cell repertoires in COVID-19. Study overall: The United States, Italy and Spain were the sources of the acute and convalescent COVID-19 samples. In each case, the material was cDNA or gDNA derived from T cells, B-cell-depleted T cells, or PBMCs.

In the authors' methods: Researchers report that nucleated cell counts were estimated from reference gene primer amplification. Method: immunoSEQ multiplex PCR; TCRdb's copy keeps in-frame clones and lacks some. The D gene and trimming were derived from the DNA, and the V and J assignments and clone size from that table. The sample has 210,000 or so clones; less than 85% are singletons. The sequencing input was peripheral blood. The sequence derives from an elderly woman with COVID-19, enrolled during active disease. V is TRBV7-3 and J is TRBJ1-1, with D possibly matching TRBD1 (6 bases). CDR3 loop: CASRRKQGTSNTEAFF. CDR3 in DNA: TGTGCCAGCAGACGTAAACAGGGCACCTCGAACACTGAAGCTTTCTTT.